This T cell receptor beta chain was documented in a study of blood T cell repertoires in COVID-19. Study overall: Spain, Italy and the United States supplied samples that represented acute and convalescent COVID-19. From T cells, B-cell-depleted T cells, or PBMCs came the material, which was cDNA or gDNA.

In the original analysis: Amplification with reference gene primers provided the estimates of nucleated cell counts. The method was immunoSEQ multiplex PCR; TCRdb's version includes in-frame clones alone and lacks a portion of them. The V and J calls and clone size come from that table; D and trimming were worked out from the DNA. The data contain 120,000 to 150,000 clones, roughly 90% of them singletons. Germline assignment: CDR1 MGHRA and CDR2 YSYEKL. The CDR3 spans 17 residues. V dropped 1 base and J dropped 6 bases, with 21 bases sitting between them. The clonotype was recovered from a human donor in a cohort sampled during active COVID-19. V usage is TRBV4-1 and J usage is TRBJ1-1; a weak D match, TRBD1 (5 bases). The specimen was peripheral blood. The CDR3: CASSQGAGLTRGSEAFF. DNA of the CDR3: TGCGCCAGCAGCCAAGGGGCAGGGCTTACAAGAGGATCTGAAGCTTTCTTT.